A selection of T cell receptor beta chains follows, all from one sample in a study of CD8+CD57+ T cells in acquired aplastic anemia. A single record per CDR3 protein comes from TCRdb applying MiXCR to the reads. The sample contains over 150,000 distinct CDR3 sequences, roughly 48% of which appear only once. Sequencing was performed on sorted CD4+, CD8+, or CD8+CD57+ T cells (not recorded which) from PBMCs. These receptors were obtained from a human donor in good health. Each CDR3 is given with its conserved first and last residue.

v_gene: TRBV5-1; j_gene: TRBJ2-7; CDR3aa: CASSLSVPGTYEQYF
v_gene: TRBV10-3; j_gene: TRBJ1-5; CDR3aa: CAISVSGNSNQPQHF
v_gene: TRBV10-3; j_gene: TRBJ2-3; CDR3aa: CAISEWTDSTTDTQYF
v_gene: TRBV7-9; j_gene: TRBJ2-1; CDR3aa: CASSLASGRALEQFF
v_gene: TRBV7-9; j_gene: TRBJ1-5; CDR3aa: CASSLSTGQPQHF
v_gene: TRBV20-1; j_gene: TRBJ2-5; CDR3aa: CSAAPGKGLETQYF
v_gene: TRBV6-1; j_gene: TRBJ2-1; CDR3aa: CASGREGISYNEQFF
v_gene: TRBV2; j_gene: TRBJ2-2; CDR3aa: CASTGRDNTGELFF
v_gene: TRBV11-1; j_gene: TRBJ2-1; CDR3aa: CASSSRQGGHEQFF
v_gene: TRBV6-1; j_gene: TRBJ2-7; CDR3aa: CASWGGNGQGAFEQYF
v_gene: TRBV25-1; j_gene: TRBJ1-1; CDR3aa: CASSITGRYEAFF
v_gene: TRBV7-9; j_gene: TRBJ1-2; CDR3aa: CASSLADRVGGYTF
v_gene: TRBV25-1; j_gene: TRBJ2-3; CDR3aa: CASSGDLGTDTQYF
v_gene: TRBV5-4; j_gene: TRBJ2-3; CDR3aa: CASGHGSTDTQYF
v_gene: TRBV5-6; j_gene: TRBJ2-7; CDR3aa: CASSVDRERYEQYF
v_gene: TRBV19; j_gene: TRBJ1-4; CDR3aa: CASSNRGGDEKLFF
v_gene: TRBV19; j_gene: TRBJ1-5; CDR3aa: CASRDRDHQPQHF
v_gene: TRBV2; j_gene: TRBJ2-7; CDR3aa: CASTSGTPPYEQYF
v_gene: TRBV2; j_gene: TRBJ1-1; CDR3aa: CASREWYQGTEAFF
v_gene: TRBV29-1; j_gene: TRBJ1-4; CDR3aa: CSVGQGGEKLFF
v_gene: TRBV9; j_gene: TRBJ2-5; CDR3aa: CASSRQVLETQYF
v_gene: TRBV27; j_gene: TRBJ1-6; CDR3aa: CASSSDRVNSPLHF
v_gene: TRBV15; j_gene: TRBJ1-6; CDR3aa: CATSRDRQGGSPLHF
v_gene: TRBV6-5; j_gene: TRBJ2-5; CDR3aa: CASSYGQGRTETQYF
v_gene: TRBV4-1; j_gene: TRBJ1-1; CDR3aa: CASSQDHRGRGTEAFF
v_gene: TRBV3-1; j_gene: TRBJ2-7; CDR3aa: CASSQPGTGTYEQYF
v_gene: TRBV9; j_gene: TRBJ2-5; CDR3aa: CASSVEGGTGGQETQYF
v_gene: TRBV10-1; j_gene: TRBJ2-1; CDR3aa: CARFGTGDLDEQFF
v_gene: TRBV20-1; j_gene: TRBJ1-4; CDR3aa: CSARDLNTTNEKLFF
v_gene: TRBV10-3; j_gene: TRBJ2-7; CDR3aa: CAISEPTGGRASYEQYF
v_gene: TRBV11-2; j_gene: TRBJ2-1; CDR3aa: CASSFYLGQGGEQFF
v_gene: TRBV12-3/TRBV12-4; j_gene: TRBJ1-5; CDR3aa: CASSPSWRVQPQHF
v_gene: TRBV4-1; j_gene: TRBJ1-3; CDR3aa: CASSQVGRGNGNTIYF
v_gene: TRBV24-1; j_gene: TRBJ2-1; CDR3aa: CATSARGRSYNEQFF
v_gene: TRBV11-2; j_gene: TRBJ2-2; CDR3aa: CASSPTGGGTGELFF
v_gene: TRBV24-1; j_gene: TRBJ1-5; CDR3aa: CASSLVENQPQHF
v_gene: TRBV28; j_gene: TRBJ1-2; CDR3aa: CASSFQDSAYGYTF
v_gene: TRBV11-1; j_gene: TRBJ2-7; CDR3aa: CASSLGGMGKDEQYF
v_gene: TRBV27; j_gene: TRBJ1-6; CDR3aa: CASNRDSLNSPLHF
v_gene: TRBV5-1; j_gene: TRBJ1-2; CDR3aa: CASSLAGGTDNYGYTF
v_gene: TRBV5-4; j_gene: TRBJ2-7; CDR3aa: CASSSGSVQQYF
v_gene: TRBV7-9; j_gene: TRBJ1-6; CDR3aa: CASSINRGGSPLHF
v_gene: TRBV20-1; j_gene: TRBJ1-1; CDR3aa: CSAWTGDVTQAFF